Given below is one TCR beta chain in context. What it binds is not known. CDR1 and CDR2 (germline): SGHKS, YYEKEE (reference sequence). The CDR3 covers 13 residues. V was trimmed by 1 base and J by 7 bases, leaving 11 bases between them. The data belong to a study of response to subunit inactivated influenza vaccine. Study-wide results and limits: Authors suggested each seasonal flu vaccination may recruit only limited numbers of new T cells.

TCRdb re-analysed the RT-PCR reads in MiXCR, keeping a single row per CDR3 protein. The sample shows around 750,000 distinct CDR3 sequences, approximately 22% of them seen only once. This sequence was found in a man in his fifties who received an inactivated influenza vaccine. The V gene is TRBV5-5, the J gene TRBJ1-1; D is unresolved. The sample here was PBMCs from blood, taken more than 4 days after vaccination. The CDR3 spells CASSLSAGFEAFF. CDR3 DNA: TGTGCCAGCAGCTTGTCGGCGGGATTTGAAGCTTTCTTT. The whole variable domain, filled in from reference TRBV5-5 and TRBJ1-1, reads DAGVTQSPTHLIKTRGQQVTLRCSPISGHKSVSWYQQVLGQGPQFIFQYYEKEERGRGNFPDRFSARQFPNYSSELNVNALLLGDSALYLCASSLSAGFEAFFGQGTRLTVV.